Many counts were recorded for the clone carrying this T cell receptor (beta chain). What it binds is not known. Deletions cut 8 bases from V and 6 bases from J, with 11 bases between. The CDR3 sequence is 11 residues long. CDR1 LGHDT and CDR2 YNNKEL come from the germline V gene (reference sequence). The sample originates from a study of T cells in Graves' hyperthyroidism and ophthalmopathy. Amplified regions were TCR beta CDR3 sequences from RNA transcripts. The HTBI primer set served for first-round RT-PCR of the TCR CDR3. TCRdb called the multiplex PCR reads again in MiXCR, with one record for every CDR3 protein. Of about 150,000 distinct CDR3 sequences detected, around 20% appear once; the ten largest clones hold roughly 73%. Diagnosis of hyperthyroidism was new in patients aged 18 to 65, and its duration was under 2 months. Study results and limitations: Most expanded thyroid clonotypes above 0.001 also appeared in blood. Stable hyperthyroidism was separated from ophthalmopathy by a model based on 13 V-J features.

The chain employs TRBV3-1 and TRBJ2-7, with TRBD2 as a possible D gene (7 bases). This clonotype was sampled from a woman in her forties or fifties with Graves' hyperthyroidism that later progressed to Graves' ophthalmopathy. Sequencing was done on a sample of blood. DNA of the CDR3: TGTGCCAGCGGGGGGGCCGGCGAGCAGTACTTC. This codes for CASGGAGEQYF.